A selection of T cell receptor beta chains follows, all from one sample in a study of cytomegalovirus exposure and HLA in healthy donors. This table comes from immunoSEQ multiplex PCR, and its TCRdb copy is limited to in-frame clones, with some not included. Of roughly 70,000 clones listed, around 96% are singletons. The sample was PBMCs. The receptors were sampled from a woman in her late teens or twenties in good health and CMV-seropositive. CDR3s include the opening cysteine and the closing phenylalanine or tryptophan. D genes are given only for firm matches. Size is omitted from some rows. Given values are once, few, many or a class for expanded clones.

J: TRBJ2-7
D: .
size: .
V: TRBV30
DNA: TGTGCCTGGAGGGGTGCGGGGAGGTACGAGCAGTACTTC
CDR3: CAWRGAGRYEQYF

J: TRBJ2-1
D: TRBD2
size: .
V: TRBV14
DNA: TGTGCCAGCAGTCCATCTAGCGGGAGCTCCTACAATGAGCAGTTCTTC
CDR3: CASSPSSGSSYNEQFF

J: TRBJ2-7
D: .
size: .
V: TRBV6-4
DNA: TGTGCCAGCAGTGTTGAGGAGTCGGGCGAGCAGTACTTC
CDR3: CASSVEESGEQYF

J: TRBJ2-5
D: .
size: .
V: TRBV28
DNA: TGTGCCAGCAGTTCCCGGAGGGCCGAGACCCAGTACTTC
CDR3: CASSSRRAETQYF

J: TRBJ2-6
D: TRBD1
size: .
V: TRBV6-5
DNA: TGTGCCAGCAGTTACTTCAGGGGGTCTGGGGCCAACGTCCTGACTTTC
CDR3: CASSYFRGSGANVLTF

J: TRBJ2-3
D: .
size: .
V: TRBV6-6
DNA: TGTGCCAGCAGTTACGTCAGACAGGATACGCAGTATTTT
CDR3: CASSYVRQDTQYF

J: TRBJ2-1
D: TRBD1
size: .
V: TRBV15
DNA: TGTGCCACCAGCAGGGCGGACAGGGCCTCCTACAATGAGCAGTTCTTC
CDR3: CATSRADRASYNEQFF

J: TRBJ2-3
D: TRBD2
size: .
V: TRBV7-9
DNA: TGTGCCAGCAGCCCGACTAGCGGACCCACAGATACGCAGTATTTT
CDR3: CASSPTSGPTDTQYF

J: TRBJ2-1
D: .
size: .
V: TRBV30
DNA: TGTGCCTGTACAGAGAGCGGCAATGAGCAGTTCTTC
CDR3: CACTESGNEQFF

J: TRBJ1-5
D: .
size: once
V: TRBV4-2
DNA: TGTGCCAGCAGCCAAGAATCGGAGCTGCATCAGCCCCAGCATTTT
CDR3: CASSQESELHQPQHF

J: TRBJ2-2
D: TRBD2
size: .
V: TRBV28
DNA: TGTGCCAGCAGTTTTCCGGAGGGAACTAGCGAGTACACCGGGGAGCTGTTTTTT
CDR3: CASSFPEGTSEYTGELFF

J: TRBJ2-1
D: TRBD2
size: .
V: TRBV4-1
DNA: TGCGCCAGCAGCCAACCCACTGTGGCCGGACTAGCGGGACTGAATGAGCAGTTCTTC
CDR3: CASSQPTVAGLAGLNEQFF

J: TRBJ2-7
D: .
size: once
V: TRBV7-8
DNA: TGTGCCAGCAGCTTAGGCCGGGGTCCCTACGAGCAGTACTTC
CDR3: CASSLGRGPYEQYF

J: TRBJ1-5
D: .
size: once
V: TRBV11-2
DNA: TGTGCCAGCAGCTTAGGAGACTATAGCAATCAGCCCCAGCATTTT
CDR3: CASSLGDYSNQPQHF

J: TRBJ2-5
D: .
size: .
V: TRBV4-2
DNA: TGTGCCAGCAGCCAAGGGGTAGCGGTTCAAGAGACCCAGTACTTC
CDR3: CASSQGVAVQETQYF

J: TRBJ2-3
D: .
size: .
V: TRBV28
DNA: TGTGCCAGCAGTTTAGGGGCTGTCTATCACACAGATACGCAGTATTTT
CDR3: CASSLGAVYHTDTQYF

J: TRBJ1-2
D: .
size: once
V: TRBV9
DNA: TGTGCCAGCAGCGTAGGGCTGGGACAATATGGCTACACCTTC
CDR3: CASSVGLGQYGYTF

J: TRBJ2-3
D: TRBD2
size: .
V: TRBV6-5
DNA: TGTGCCAGCAGTTACGGACTAGCGGGAAGCACAGATACGCAGTATTTT
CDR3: CASSYGLAGSTDTQYF

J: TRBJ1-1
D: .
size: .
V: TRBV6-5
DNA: TGTGCCAGCAGTTACAACGGGATGAACACTGAAGCTTTCTTT
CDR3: CASSYNGMNTEAFF

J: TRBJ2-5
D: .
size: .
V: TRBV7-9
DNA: TGTGCCAGCAGCTTAGCCTTGTCAGGGAGGGAGACCCAGTACTTC
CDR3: CASSLALSGRETQYF

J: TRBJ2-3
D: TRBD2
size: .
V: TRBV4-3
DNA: TGCGCCAGCAGTCTTAGCGGGATGAGCACAGATACGCAGTATTTT
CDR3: CASSLSGMSTDTQYF

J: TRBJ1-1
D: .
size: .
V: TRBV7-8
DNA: TGTGCCAGCAGCTTAGACTTGACAGAAGCTTTCTTT
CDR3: CASSLDLTEAFF

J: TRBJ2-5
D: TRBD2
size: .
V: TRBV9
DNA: TGTGCCAGCAGCGCGAAGACTAGCCGCCAAGAGACCCAGTACTTC
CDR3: CASSAKTSRQETQYF

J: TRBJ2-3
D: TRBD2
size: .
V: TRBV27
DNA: TGTGCCAGCAGTTTAATAGGCGGGAGGGCCGGGGATACGCAGTATTTT
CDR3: CASSLIGGRAGDTQYF

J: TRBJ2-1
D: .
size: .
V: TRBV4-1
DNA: TGCGCCAGCAGAACAGACAGCGCCACCTACAATGAGCAGTTCTTC
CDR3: CASRTDSATYNEQFF

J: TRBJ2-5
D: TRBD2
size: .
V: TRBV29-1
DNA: TGCAGCCAATCTAGCGGGCAAGAGACCCAGTACTTC
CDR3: CSQSSGQETQYF

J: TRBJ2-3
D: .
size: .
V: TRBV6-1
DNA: TGTGCCAGCAGAAGGGACTCGGGTAACACAGATACGCAGTATTTT
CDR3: CASRRDSGNTDTQYF

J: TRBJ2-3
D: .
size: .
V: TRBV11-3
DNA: TGTGCCAGCAGCCCTAGCCCGGGAAGGGTGGGCACAGATACGCAGTATTTT
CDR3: CASSPSPGRVGTDTQYF

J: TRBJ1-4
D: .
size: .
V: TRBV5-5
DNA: TGTGCCAGCAGCTTGCCCCGACAAAATGAAAAACTGTTTTTT
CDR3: CASSLPRQNEKLFF

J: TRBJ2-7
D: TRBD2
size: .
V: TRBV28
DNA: TGTGCCAGCAGTTTCCAGCGGGAGATCTACGAGCAGTACTTC
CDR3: CASSFQREIYEQYF

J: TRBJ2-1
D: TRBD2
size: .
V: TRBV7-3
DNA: TGTGCCAGCAGCTCAACTAGCGGGGCCTACAATGAGCAGTTCTTC
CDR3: CASSSTSGAYNEQFF

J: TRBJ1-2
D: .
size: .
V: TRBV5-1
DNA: TGCGCCAGCAGCTTGGGGTCAGGGGACGACTATGGCTACACCTTC
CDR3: CASSLGSGDDYGYTF

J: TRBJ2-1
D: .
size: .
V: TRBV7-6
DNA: TGTGCCAGCAGCTTAAAAGTCTTTCGGGGGGCGGGTGGCGATGAGCAGTTCTTC
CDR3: CASSLKVFRGAGGDEQFF

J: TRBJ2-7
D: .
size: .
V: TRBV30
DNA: TGTGCCTGGAGTTTGGTAGCCGGGGACTACGAGCAGTACTTC
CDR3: CAWSLVAGDYEQYF

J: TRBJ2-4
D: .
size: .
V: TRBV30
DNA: TGTGCCTGGAGTGTAAGGACACCACTAGCCAAAAACATTCAGTACTTC
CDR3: CAWSVRTPLAKNIQYF

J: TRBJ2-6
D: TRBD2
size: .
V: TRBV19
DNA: TGTGCCACTTCGGGAGGCTCTGGGGCCAACGTCCTGACTTTC
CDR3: CATSGGSGANVLTF

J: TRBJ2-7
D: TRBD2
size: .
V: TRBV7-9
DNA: TGTGCCAGCAGCATGGCACTAGCGGGGGACTCCTACGAGCAGTACTTC
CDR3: CASSMALAGDSYEQYF

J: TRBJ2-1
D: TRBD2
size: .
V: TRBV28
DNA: TGTGCCAGTGTCCCGGCTCTAGCGGGTATCAATGAGCAGTTCTTC
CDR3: CASVPALAGINEQFF

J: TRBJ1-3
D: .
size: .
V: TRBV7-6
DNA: TGTGCCAGCAGCTACCCCCGGGGTTCCCCCTCTGGAAACACCATATATTTT
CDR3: CASSYPRGSPSGNTIYF

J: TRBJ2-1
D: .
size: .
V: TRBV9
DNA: TGTGCCAGCGCAAAGTGGGCGGGATGGGACAATGAGCAGTTCTTC
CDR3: CASAKWAGWDNEQFF

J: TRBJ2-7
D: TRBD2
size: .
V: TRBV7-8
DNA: TGTGCCAGCAGCTTACGACTAGCGCAAAAGGGGGGGAGGTACGAGCAGTACTTC
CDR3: CASSLRLAQKGGRYEQYF

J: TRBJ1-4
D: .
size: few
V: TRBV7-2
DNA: TGTGCCAGCAGCTTAGTCGGTGAAAAACTGTTTTTT
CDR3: CASSLVGEKLFF

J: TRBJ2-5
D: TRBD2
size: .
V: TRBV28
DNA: TGTGCCAGCAGTTTATTGTCTAGCGGGAGGGGGCAAGAGACCCAGTACTTC
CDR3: CASSLLSSGRGQETQYF

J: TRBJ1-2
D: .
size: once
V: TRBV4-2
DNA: TGTGCCAGCAGCCAGGGAGAGGGCGGCTACACCTTC
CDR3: CASSQGEGGYTF

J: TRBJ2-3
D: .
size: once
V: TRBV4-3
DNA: TGCGCCAGCAGCCAAGATTTGCGGAATACGCAGTATTTT
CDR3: CASSQDLRNTQYF

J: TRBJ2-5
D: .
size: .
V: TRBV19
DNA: TGTGCCAGTAGTATAAACAGAAAAGAGACCCAGTACTTC
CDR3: CASSINRKETQYF

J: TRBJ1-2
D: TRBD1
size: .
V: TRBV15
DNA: TGTGCCACCAGCAGAGACATACAGGGGTTTGACGGCTACACCTTC
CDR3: CATSRDIQGFDGYTF

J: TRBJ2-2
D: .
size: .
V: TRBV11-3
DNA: TGTGCCAGCAGCCTAAACCGCCCTGGGGCAGGGCTGAACACCGGGGAGCTGTTTTTT
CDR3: CASSLNRPGAGLNTGELFF